These 7 T cell receptor beta chains originate from one sample sequenced in a study of CXCR3-negative and CXCR3-positive naive CD8 T cells. The authors prepared UMI-labeled TRB cDNA libraries by 5' RACE. TCRdb re-called the 5' RACE reads; every CDR3 protein appears as one record, without DNA. Recorded for this sample: approximately 100,000 distinct CDR3 sequences. The sample taken for sequencing was naive CXCR3- CD8+ T cells from blood. Documented subset: CD45RO-CCR7+CD27+CD95- naive CD8+ T cells lacking CXCR3 (TNR3-). These receptors all stem from a human donor in good health. Some clones in this sample may be carry-over from other donors' samples.

The chain uses TRBV7-6 and TRBJ2-5; TCRdb lists TRBD1, though no DNA is available to test this call. From germline, CDR1 is SGHVS and CDR2 FNYEAQ. The CDR3 totals 15 residues. The CDR3 reads CASSSRQGLTETQYF.

The genes are TRBV5-1 and TRBJ2-7; TCRdb's D call, TRBD1, is unchecked because there is no DNA. The CDR3 spans 16 residues. The germline CDR1 and CDR2 sequences are SGHRS and YFSETQ. The CDR3 loop is CASSLEAGPSSYEQYF.

This chain joins TRBV28 and TRBJ1-1; TCRdb picks TRBD1, but there is no DNA to check that call. This CDR3 has 14 amino acids. Germline V gene sequence: CDR1 MDHEN, CDR2 SYDVKM. This CDR3 reads CASSFETGVTEAFF. Using reference TRBV28 and TRBJ1-1 for the parts outside the CDR3, the full variable domain is DVKVTQSSRYLVKRTGEKVFLECVQDMDHENMFWYRQDPGLGLRLIYFSYDVKMKEKGDIPEGYSVSREKKERFSLILESASTNQTSMYLCASSFETGVTEAFFGQGTRLTVV.

This chain links TRBV28 with TRBJ2-5; TCRdb selects TRBD2, and the lack of DNA leaves this call unchecked. The CDR3 length is 11 residues. Germline CDR1 reads MDHEN; CDR2 reads SYDVKM. The CDR3 protein is CASSPYRTQYF.

V is TRBV7-9 and J is TRBJ1-1; TCRdb calls TRBD1, which cannot be checked without DNA. Germline loops: CDR1 SEHNR, CDR2 FQNEAQ (reference sequence). This CDR3 is 15 amino acids long. The CDR3 loop is CASSEGEGLNTEAFF. Looking up the rest from reference TRBV7-9 and TRBJ1-1 gives the full variable domain: DTGVSQNPRHKITKRGQNVTFRCDPISEHNRLYWYRQTLGQGPEFLTYFQNEAQLEKSRLLSDRFSAERPKGSFSTLEIQRTEQGDSAMYLCASSEGEGLNTEAFFGQGTRLTVV.

The CDR3: CASSDVERSETQYF. This chain links TRBV12-3 or TRBV12-4 with TRBJ2-5. CDR3 size: 14 residues.

The chain combines TRBV4-3 with TRBJ2-2; TCRdb's assignment of TRBD2 cannot be checked, as there is no DNA. Germline V lookup: CDR1 LGHNA, CDR2 YSLEER. CDR3 size: 16 residues. CDR3 protein: CASSQYSSGGTGELFF.